This T cell receptor beta chain was found in a study of blood T cell repertoires in COVID-19 (dated by TCRdb to 2019 to 2021). General notes on the study: Samples from collaborators originated in the United States, Italy and Spain and spanned both the acute and convalescent phases of COVID-19. The repertoires were released in a freely available public database intended as a resource for research on the immune response to SARS-CoV-2. Nearly every sample came with metadata listing a de-identified subject ID, COVID-19 status, age in years and sex. Subjects who had been exposed to COVID-19, were actively infected with it, or had recovered from it provided the deeply sampled blood TCRbeta repertoires that made up the dataset. Where available, HLA class I and class II types were obtained from metadata supplied by the sample provider rather than from assay-based typing. Samples came from the ongoing ImmuneRACE study (first 160 participants) plus 1,254 subjects from 6 global collaborators. The prospective study material was composed of cDNA or gDNA derived from T cells, B-cell-depleted T cells, or PBMCs.

The CDR3, cysteine through phenylalanine, is 14 amino acids long. The DNA shown is the 42-base CDR3, in frame from base 1. From a lookup of the germline V gene (reference sequence), CDR1 and CDR2 are LNHDA and SQIVND. Compared with germline, V lacks 3 bases and J lacks 4 bases; bases without a gene match: 4. The immunoSEQ Assay, a bias-controlled multiplex PCR, was used to amplify TCRbeta CDR3 regions from genomic DNA. Turning to the authors' computational methods: Within the assay, amplification of reference gene primers was used to estimate how many nucleated cells each sample contained. To quantify the absolute abundance of each unique TCRbeta CDR3 rearrangement, sequence reads were collapsed and filtered. For each sample, productive Simpson clonality was calculated as the square root of Simpson's diversity index over productive rearrangements. TCRdb stores this immuneACCESS table with in-frame sequences only. Part of the clones is absent; in the studies checked, under half of the shortfall reflects unresolved V genes, and no reason is known for the rest. The DNA was the basis for D and trimming; V, J and clone size are from that table. This sample has roughly 250,000 clones in its table, and about 82% of those were observed once. Of the sample, over 5.5% falls within the top ten clones.

On the study overall, not on this receptor specifically: How much clinical and demographic metadata was included differed by source and by participant, and the metadata was provided uncurated.

To note about this clone: Its antigen is currently not known. There are no base qualities to consult, and no much larger clone falls within one base.

Collaborating institutions collected whole blood in K2EDTA tubes following their own protocols. For TCRbeta analysis, collaborators shipped samples as frozen whole blood, isolated PBMCs, or DNA extracted from either of those sample types. The chain links TRBV19 with TRBJ1-2; TRBD1 lines up with 8 middle nucleotides. Sequenced input: peripheral blood. The TCR sequence derives from a woman aged 55-70 years with active or convalescent COVID-19. The base sequence is TGTGCCAGTAGTATCGGACAGGGTTTCTATGGCTACACCTTC. It codes for CASSIGQGFYGYTF. Extended through the reference TRBV19 and TRBJ1-2 proteins, this CDR3 yields the full variable domain: DGGITQSPKYLFRKEGQNVTLSCEQNLNHDAMYWYRQDPGQGLRLIYYSQIVNDFQKGDIAEGYSVSREKKESFPLTVTSAQKNPTAFYLCASSIGQGFYGYTFGSGTRLTVV.